This T cell receptor beta chain is drawn from a study of T cell repertoires in cytomegalovirus infection. Trimming stripped 0 bases from V and 8 bases from J, with 16 bases between. Per the germline V gene, CDR1 is MNHNY and CDR2 is SVGAGI (reference sequence). This CDR3 is 15 amino acids long. TCRdb processed the reads anew with MiXCR; each CDR3 protein has one entry. The data contain 310,000 or so distinct CDR3 sequences, roughly 15% of them seen just once; the ten biggest clones take up about 12%. This clonotype came up a few times. The antigen remains undetermined. Study results and caveats: In two of eight donors, the top clonotype was HLA-C-restricted CMV-specific. The cumulative frequency of public TCR beta families distinguished individuals who carried CMV together with the relevant HLA.

Sample: PBMCs. The V gene is TRBV6-6, the J gene TRBJ1-1; D call uncertain. This clonotype was sampled from a human donor in good health (CMV status not recorded). Some clones in this sample may be carry-over from other donors' samples. The CDR3 reads CASSYSQVTFSEAFF. CDR3 bases: TGTGCCAGCAGTTACTCTCAGGTTACGTTTTCAGAAGCTTTCTTT.